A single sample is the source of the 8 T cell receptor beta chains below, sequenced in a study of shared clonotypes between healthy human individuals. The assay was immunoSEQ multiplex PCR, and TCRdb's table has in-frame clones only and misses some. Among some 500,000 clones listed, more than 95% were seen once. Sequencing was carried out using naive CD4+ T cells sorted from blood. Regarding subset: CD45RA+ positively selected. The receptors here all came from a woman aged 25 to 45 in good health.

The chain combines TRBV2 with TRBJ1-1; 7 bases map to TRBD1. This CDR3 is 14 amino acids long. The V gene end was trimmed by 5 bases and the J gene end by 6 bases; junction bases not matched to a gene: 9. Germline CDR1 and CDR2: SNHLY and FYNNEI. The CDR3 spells CASSTTGVVSEAFF. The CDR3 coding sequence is TGTGCCAGCAGTACAACAGGGGTAGTGTCTGAAGCTTTCTTT.

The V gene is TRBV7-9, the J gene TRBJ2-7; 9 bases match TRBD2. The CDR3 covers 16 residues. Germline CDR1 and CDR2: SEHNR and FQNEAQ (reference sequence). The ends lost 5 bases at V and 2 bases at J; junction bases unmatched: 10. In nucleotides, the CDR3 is TGTGCCAGCAGCCCTCGGGAGATAGCGGGAGCCTACGAGCAGTACTTC. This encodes CASSPREIAGAYEQYF.

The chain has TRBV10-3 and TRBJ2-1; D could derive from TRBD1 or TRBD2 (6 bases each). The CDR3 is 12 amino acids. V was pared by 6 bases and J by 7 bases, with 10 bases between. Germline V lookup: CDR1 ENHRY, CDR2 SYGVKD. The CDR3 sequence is CAISSGANEQFF. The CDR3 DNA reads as TGTGCCATCAGCTCGGGGGCGAATGAGCAGTTCTTC.

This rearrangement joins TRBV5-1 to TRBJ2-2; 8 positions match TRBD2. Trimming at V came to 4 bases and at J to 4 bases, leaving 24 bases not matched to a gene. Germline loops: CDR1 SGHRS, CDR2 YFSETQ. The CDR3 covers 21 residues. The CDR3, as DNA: TGCGCCAGCAGCACCGGGGGGGTCCAGTTAGCGGTCCGAGGTGGCACCGGGGAGCTGTTTTTT. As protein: CASSTGGVQLAVRGGTGELFF.

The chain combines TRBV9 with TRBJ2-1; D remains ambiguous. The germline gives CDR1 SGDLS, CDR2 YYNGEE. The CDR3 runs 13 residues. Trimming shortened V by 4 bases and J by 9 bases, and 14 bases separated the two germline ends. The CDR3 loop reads CASSKDMFAEQFF. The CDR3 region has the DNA TGTGCCAGCAGCAAAGACATGTTTGCTGAGCAGTTCTTC. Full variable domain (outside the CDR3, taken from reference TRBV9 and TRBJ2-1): DSGVTQTPKHLITATGQRVTLRCSPRSGDLSVYWYQQSLDQGLQFLIQYYNGEERAKGNILERFSAQQFPDLHSELNLSSLELGDSALYFCASSKDMFAEQFFGPGTRLTVL.

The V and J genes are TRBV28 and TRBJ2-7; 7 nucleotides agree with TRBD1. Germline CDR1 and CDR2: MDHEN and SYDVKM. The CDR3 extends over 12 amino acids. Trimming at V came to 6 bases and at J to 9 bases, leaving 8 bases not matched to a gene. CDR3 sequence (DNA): TGTGCCAGCAGAGACAGGGCTCTCGGGCAGTACTTC. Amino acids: CASRDRALGQYF.

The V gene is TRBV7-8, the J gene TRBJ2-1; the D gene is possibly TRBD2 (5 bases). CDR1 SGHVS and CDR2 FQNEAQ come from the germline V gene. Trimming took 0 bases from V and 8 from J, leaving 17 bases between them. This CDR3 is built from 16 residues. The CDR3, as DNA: TGTGCCAGCAGCTTAGCCCGGGGTAGGCGCATCGATGAGCAGTTCTTC. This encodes CASSLARGRRIDEQFF.

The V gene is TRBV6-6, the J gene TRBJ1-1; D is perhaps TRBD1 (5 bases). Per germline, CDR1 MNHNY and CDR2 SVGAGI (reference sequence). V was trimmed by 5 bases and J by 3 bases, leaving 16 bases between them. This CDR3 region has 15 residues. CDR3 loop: CASSAVGVGYTEAFF. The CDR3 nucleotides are TGTGCCAGCAGTGCCGTGGGGGTAGGGTACACTGAAGCTTTCTTT.